Following are 6 T cell receptor beta chains from one sample sequenced in a study of T cell changes during pregnancy in multiple sclerosis. Sequencing was performed with immunoSEQ multiplex PCR; in TCRdb, only in-frame clones are kept and a portion is missing. The sample holds about 69,000 clones; roughly 92% are singletons and the top ten take approximately 2%. The material was peripheral blood, obtained in the third trimester of pregnancy. The receptors stem from a female donor in good health, enrolled as a control in a pregnancy study.

The chain employs TRBV4-1 and TRBJ1-3; 11 bases fit TRBD1. J lost 4 bases, V lost 4 bases, and 3 bases had no gene match. The CDR3 consists of 15 residues. Germline CDR1 is MGHRA and CDR2 is YSYEKL. The CDR3 DNA reads TGCGCCAGCAGCCCGGACAGGGGGCCGGGAAACACCATATATTTT. Its protein product is CASSPDRGPGNTIYF.

The rearrangement joins TRBV10-1 to TRBJ2-7, with 12 positions matching TRBD1. The trim removed 6 bases at V and 6 bases at J, leaving 9 bases unmatched. The germline V gene encodes CDR1 WNHNN and CDR2 SYGVQD (reference sequence). The CDR3 covers 15 residues. Written as DNA, the CDR3 is TGCGCCAGCAGGGGGACAGGGGGCGGACGATGCGAGCAGTACTTC. This gives the protein CASRGTGGGRCEQYF.

This clone appeared a single time. V is TRBV27 and J is TRBJ2-5, with 7 bases identical to TRBD2. CDR1 is MNHEY, CDR2 SMNVEV, per germline (reference sequence). The V segment lost 7 bases and the J segment 1 base; nucleotides outside the gene matches: 9. This CDR3 has 15 amino acids. The DNA of the CDR3 is TGTGCCAGCAAGGACCCCGGGACTACCCAAGAGACCCAGTACTTC. Translating gives CASKDPGTTQETQYF.

The chain recombines TRBV5-6 with TRBJ2-3, with D possibly TRBD2 on 5 matching bases. V lost 0 bases, J lost 14 bases, and 13 bases lay in between. This CDR3 region has 12 residues. In germline, CDR1 is SGHDT, CDR2 YYEEEE. CDR3 DNA: TGTGCCAGCAGCTTGGCCCCGGGGTTTGGGTATTTT. It is translated as CASSLAPGFGYF.

The chain uses TRBV4-2 and TRBJ2-7; 8 bases are a match to TRBD1. V lost 8 bases, J lost 5 bases, and 2 bases stayed unmatched. The CDR3 runs to 11 residues. Germline CDR1 reads LGHNA; CDR2 reads YNFKEQ. CDR3 sequence (DNA): TGTGCCAGCGGACAGGGCGACGAGCAGTACTTC. Its translation: CASGQGDEQYF.

The chain recombines TRBV10-3 with TRBJ1-2; a possible D gene is TRBD1 (5 bases). Germline CDR1 is ENHRY and CDR2 is SYGVKD. Deletions cut 6 bases from V and 4 bases from J, with 9 bases between. The CDR3 is made up of 12 amino acids. CDR3 DNA sequence: TGTGCCATCAGGGAGACAGCCTATGGCTACACCTTC. Its translation: CAIRETAYGYTF.